The present TCR beta chain was sequenced within a study of cytomegalovirus exposure and HLA in healthy donors. Whole-study findings and limits: In an earlier analysis, most TCR beta V segments were productive about 90% or about 30% of the time. No immune exposure information besides CMV serostatus was available. Likely technical artifact: a cluster of highly shared sequence variants.

V was shortened by 2 bases and J by 4 bases, with 14 bases between the two germline ends. CDR3 length: 14 residues. CDR1 and CDR2 from the germline V gene are GTSNPN and SVGIG (reference sequence). On this clone itself: Its antigen is as yet unknown.

The PCR ran on 60 Vbeta and 13 Jbeta primers. Repertoires were generated with immunoSEQ multiplex PCR, while TCRdb's copy carries only in-frame clones and drops some. This table has 100,000 or so clones, approximately 84% appearing once. This chain uses TRBV30 with TRBJ1-2; D perhaps matches TRBD1 (6 bases). Material for sequencing was PBMCs. The origin of this receptor is a male donor in good health and CMV-seronegative. For the CDR3, the DNA is TGTGCCTGGAGTACAGGGTTGGATTTCTATGGCTACACCTTC. Encoded protein: CAWSTGLDFYGYTF.